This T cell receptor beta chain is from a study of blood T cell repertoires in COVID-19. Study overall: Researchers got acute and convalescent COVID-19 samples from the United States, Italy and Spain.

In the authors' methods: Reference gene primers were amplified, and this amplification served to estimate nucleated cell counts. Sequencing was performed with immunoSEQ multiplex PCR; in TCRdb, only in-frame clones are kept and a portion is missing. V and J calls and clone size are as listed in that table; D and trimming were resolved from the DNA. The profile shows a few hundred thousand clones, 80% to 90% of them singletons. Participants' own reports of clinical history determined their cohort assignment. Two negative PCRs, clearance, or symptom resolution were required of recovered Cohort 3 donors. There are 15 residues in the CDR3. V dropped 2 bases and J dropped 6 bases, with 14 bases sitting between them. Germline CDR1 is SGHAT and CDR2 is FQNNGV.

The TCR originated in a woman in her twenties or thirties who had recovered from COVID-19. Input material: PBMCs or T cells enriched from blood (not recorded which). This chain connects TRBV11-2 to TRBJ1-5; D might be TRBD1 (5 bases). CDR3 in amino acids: CASSLSGGAGQPQHF. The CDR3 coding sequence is TGTGCCAGCAGCTTATCCGGGGGTGCGGGTCAGCCCCAGCATTTT. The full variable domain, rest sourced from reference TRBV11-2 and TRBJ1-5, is EAGVAQSPRYKIIEKRQSVAFWCNPISGHATLYWYQQILGQGPKLLIQFQNNGVVDDSQLPKDRFSAERLKGVDSTLKIQPAKLEDSAVYLCASSLSGGAGQPQHFGDGTRLSIL.